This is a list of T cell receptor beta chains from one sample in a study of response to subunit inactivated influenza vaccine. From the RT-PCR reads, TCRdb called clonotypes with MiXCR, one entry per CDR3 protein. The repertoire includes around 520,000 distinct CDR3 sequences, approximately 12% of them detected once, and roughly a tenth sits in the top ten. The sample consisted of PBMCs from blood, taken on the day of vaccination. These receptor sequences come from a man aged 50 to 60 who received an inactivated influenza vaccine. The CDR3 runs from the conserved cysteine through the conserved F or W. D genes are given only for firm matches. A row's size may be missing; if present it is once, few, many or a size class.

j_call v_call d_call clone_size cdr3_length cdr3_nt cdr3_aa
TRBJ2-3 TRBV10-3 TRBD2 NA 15 TGTGCCATCAGGGAAAGCGGGGTTAGCACAGATACGCAGTATTTT CAIRESGVSTDTQYF
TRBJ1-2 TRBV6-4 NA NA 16 TGTGCCAGCAGTCCGAGGATGGTGATTACTAACTATGGCTACACCTTC CASSPRMVITNYGYTF
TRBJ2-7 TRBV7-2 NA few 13 TGTGCCAGCAGCTCCCCGATGACCTACGAGCAGTACTTC CASSSPMTYEQYF
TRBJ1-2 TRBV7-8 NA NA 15 TGTGCCAGCAGCTTAGCGGGTCTCGGGGCGAGGGGCTACACCTTC CASSLAGLGARGYTF
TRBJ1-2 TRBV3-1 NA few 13 TGTGCCAGCAGCCCCGGCCATGACTATGGCTACACCTTC CASSPGHDYGYTF
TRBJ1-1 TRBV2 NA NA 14 TGTGCCAGCAGTCCACTCAGCGGGAGGACTGAAGCTTTCTTT CASSPLSGRTEAFF
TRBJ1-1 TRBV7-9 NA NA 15 TGTGCCAGCAGCTTCGGAGGGTTAATGAACACTGAAGCTTTCTTT CASSFGGLMNTEAFF
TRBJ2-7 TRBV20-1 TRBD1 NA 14 TGCAGTGCAGATTCGACAGGGCTCTCCTACGAGCAGTACTTC CSADSTGLSYEQYF
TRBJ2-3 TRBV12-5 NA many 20 TGTGCTAGTGGTTTGGTCCTCCCACGAGTCGTACAGCCTAGCACAGATACGCAGTATTTT CASGLVLPRVVQPSTDTQYF
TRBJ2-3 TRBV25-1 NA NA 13 TGTGCCAGCACGAACAGGGTTGGAGATACGCAGTATTTT CASTNRVGDTQYF
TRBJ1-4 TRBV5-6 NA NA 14 TGTGCCAGCAGGCCGGGATTGTCGAATGAAAAACTGTTTTTT CASRPGLSNEKLFF
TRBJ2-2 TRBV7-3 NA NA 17 TGTGCCAGCAGCTCTTCGGCGGGCAGTAGTGGGACCGGGGAGCTGTTTTTT CASSSSAGSSGTGELFF
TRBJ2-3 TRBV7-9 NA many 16 TGTGCCAGCAGCTTTTACCTCGGCGGGGCGGCAGATACGCAGTATTTT CASSFYLGGAADTQYF
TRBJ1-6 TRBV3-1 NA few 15 TGTGCCAGCAGCCCCCCCAGGACCCCTAATTCACCCCTCCACTTT CASSPPRTPNSPLHF
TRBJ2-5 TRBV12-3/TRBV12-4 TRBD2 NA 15 TGTGCCAGCAGCGCCGGGACTAGCGGATTAGAGACCCAGTACTTC CASSAGTSGLETQYF
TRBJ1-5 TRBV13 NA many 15 TGTGCCAGCAGCTTATCAGGGGCCGCTCCTCAGCCCCAGCATTTT CASSLSGAAPQPQHF
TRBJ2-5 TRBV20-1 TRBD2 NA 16 TGCTGTGCTAGAGGAGGGAGCGGGGGCCTTCAAGAGACCCAGTACTTC CCARGGSGGLQETQYF
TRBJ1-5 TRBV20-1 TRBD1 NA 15 TGCAGTGCTAGAGATTTACAGGGGGCCAATCAGCCCCAGCATTTT CSARDLQGANQPQHF
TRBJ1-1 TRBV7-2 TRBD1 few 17 TGTGCCAGCAGCTTCGACAGGGGGCAGTTGTGGAACACTGAAGCTTTCTTT CASSFDRGQLWNTEAFF
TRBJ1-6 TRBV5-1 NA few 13 TGCGCCAGCAGCTTGGATGTTAATTCACCCCTCCACTTT CASSLDVNSPLHF
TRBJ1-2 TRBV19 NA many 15 TGTGCCAGTAGTCACCGTTTTGGACAGCACTATGGCTACACCTTC CASSHRFGQHYGYTF
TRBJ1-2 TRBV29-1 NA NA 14 TGCAGCGTTGAAGATCCTCGGGTTCTAAATGGCTACACCTTC CSVEDPRVLNGYTF
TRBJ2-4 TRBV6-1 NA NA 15 TGTGCCAGCAGTGAAACGGGGGCTCAAGGAAACATTCAGTACTTC CASSETGAQGNIQYF
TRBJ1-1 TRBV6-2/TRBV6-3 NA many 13 TGTGCCAGCAGTTACGGCGGGGGTACTGAAGCTTTCTTT CASSYGGGTEAFF
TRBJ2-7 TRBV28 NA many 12 TGTGCCAGCAGTTCCTTAGCGGTCGAGCAGTACTTC CASSSLAVEQYF
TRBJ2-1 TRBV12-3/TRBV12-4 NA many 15 TGTGCCAGCAGTTTAGACTGGGCAGGGGACAATGAGCAGTTCTTC CASSLDWAGDNEQFF
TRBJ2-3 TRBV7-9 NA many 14 TGTGCCAGCAGTCTCAGTGGGCGGGCAGATACGCAGTATTTT CASSLSGRADTQYF